This T cell receptor beta chain was found in a study of blood T cell repertoires in COVID-19. This clone is a singleton in its sample. The table came from immunoSEQ multiplex PCR; TCRdb's copy has only in-frame clones and leaves some out. The sample holds some 120,000 clones, approximately 82% seen once. V dropped 2 bases and J dropped 5 bases, with 10 bases sitting between them. This CDR3 comprises 15 residues. The germline V gene has CDR1 MNHEY and CDR2 SMNVEV (reference sequence). The chain carries TRBV27 and TRBJ1-6, with TRBD1 as a possible D gene (6 bases). The sequence derives from a young man with acute or convalescent COVID-19. The sequencing input was peripheral blood. The CDR3 loop is CASSLGQTHNSPLHF. For the CDR3, the DNA is TGTGCCAGCAGTTTAGGACAGACACATAATTCACCCCTCCACTTT.